This TCR beta chain was identified during a study of blood T cells in healthy people across ages. Trimming removed 2 bases at V and 5 bases at J, with 14 bases between. CDR1 and CDR2 (germline): KGHSH, LQKENI. The CDR3 totals 15 residues. Combining a sample-barcoded 5' primer with a J-beta primer mix, a second PCR ran for about 6 to 11 cycles. A tag from a template-switch adaptor with 12 random nucleotides marked each cDNA molecule. In TCRdb, the 5' RACE reads were re-called with MiXCR into one record per CDR3 protein. The sample has 1.5 million to 2 million distinct CDR3 sequences, roughly 30% seen once. With regard to this clonotype: Its antigen is undetermined.

Whole-study results and caveats: Naive and antigen-experienced cells could not be conclusively compared, given unsorted PBMCs. The authors considered diversity estimates from one million T cells to be underestimates.

Sequences were obtained from blood. The origin of this receptor is a woman younger than 45 in good health. V and J are TRBV18 and TRBJ2-3, with a weak D call TRBD2 (6 bases). CDR3 sequence (DNA): TGTGCCAGCTCACCAGGAGGGCAGGACTTAGATACGCAGTATTTT. Protein product: CASSPGGQDLDTQYF. Using reference TRBV18 and TRBJ2-3 for the parts outside the CDR3, the full variable domain is NAGVMQNPRHLVRRRGQEARLRCSPMKGHSHVYWYRQLPEEGLKFMVYLQKENIIDESGMPKERFSAEFPKEGPSILRIQQVVRGDSAAYFCASSPGGQDLDTQYFGPGTRLTVL.